Sequencing of this TCR beta chain was carried out in a study of blood T cell repertoires in COVID-19. Background on the study: Both acute and convalescent COVID-19 samples were obtained from the United States, Italy and Spain. T cells, B-cell-depleted T cells, or PBMCs provided the cDNA or gDNA that served as material.

This CDR3 spans 15 amino acids. The germline gives CDR1 SGHDT, CDR2 YYEEEE. V was pared by 2 bases and J by 4 bases, with 15 bases between. The study recruited people aged roughly 18 to 89 years across around 23 US areas. Using immunoSEQ multiplex PCR, the repertoire was profiled, and TCRdb retains in-frame clones only, with some absent. The top ten hold about 5.4% of the sample, which has 250,000 to 350,000 clones, about 87% seen once. The material sequenced was PBMCs or T cells enriched from blood (not recorded which). This sequence was found in a woman younger than 45 who had recovered from COVID-19. The chain is built from TRBV5-6 and TRBJ1-2, with D perhaps matching TRBD1 (6 bases). CDR3 bases: TGTGCCAGCAGCTTATGGCCTACAGGGCTCTATGGCTACACCTTC. Protein: CASSLWPTGLYGYTF. The full variable domain, rest sourced from reference TRBV5-6 and TRBJ1-2, is DAGVTQSPTHLIKTRGQQVTLRCSPKSGHDTVSWYQQALGQGPQFIFQYYEEEERQRGNFPDRFSGHQFPNYSSELNVNALLLGDSALYLCASSLWPTGLYGYTFGSGTRLTVV.